This entry is about one TCR beta chain. The antigen is unknown. This specimen belongs to a study of identical twins. Study-level results: Modeled out-of-frame TCR alpha sharing in monozygotic twins fell below observed levels.

One entry per CDR3 protein, called by TCRdb with MiXCR from the 5' RACE reads. The repertoire holds around 1.7 million distinct CDR3 sequences, with around a third as singletons. The germline V gene encodes CDR1 DFQATT and CDR2 SNEGSKA (reference sequence). The ends lost 0 bases at V and 0 bases at J; junction bases unmatched: 11. CDR3 length: 18 residues. Sequenced sample: cord blood. This TCR came from a newborn girl in good health. The rearrangement joins TRBV20-1 to TRBJ2-1; 7 nucleotides line up with TRBD2. DNA of the CDR3: TGCAGTGCTAGAGATCCAGGCGGGAGAGGGAGCTCCTACAATGAGCAGTTCTTC. It specifies CSARDPGGRGSSYNEQFF.